This T cell receptor beta chain derives from a study of T-cell memory formation after mild COVID-19. At the level of the study: TCR clusters mostly belonged to single donors.

TCRdb re-called the 5' RACE reads with MiXCR, one entry per CDR3 protein. The table records 350,000 to 400,000 distinct CDR3 sequences, 20% to 25% of them present only once. About this clonotype itself: Its specificity is not known.

Study conclusions and caveats: Contracting CD4+ clones were located mainly in CM and EM, and CD8+ clones in EMRA.

The sequenced material came from PBMCs or a T cell subset sorted from them (not recorded which). The clonotype originates from an adult woman who had mild COVID-19 (a few samples of this study predate the infection). Cell type and time point are not known.

The CDR3 DNA reads TGCAGTGCTACCGCGGGGACAGGGGAGGGCACAGATACGCAGTATTTT. It yields the protein CSATAGTGEGTDTQYF. The chain employs TRBV20-1 and TRBJ2-3; TRBD1 aligns across 10 bases. The CDR3 runs to 16 residues. The germline gives CDR1 DFQATT, CDR2 SNEGSKA (reference sequence). The V and J ends lost 4 bases and 1 base, in that order; junction bases with no gene match: 8.